One sample yielded the 22 T cell receptor beta chains listed below, sequenced in a study of T cell responses to AZD1222 COVID-19 vaccine. Repertoires were generated with immunoSEQ multiplex PCR, while TCRdb's copy carries only in-frame clones and drops some. The data show roughly 120,000 clones, around 87% seen once. The sample consisted of peripheral blood, taken 28 days after the second AZD1222 dose. The receptor source for this set is an adult who received the AZD1222 COVID-19 vaccine.

The chain recombines TRBV15 with TRBJ1-2; 7 positions agree with TRBD1. Trimming cost V 6 bases and J 4 bases; bases outside gene matches: 8. Per germline, CDR1 LNHNV and CDR2 YYDKDF (reference sequence). The CDR3 is 14 residues long. CDR3 protein: CATRGRGLGYGYTF. The CDR3, as DNA: TGTGCCACCAGGGGTAGGGGGCTCGGCTATGGCTACACCTTC.

This sequence joins TRBV7-3 and TRBJ2-7; possible D gene TRBD2, 7 bases. This CDR3 spans 15 amino acids. The ends were cut back, 1 base at V and 4 bases at J, with 14 bases in the middle. In germline, CDR1 is SGHTA, CDR2 FQGTGA. The CDR3: CASSLSAGAHYEQYF. CDR3 DNA sequence: TGTGCCAGCAGCTTAAGTGCGGGGGCTCATTACGAGCAGTACTTC.

This clone has more than one count but fewer than ten. The chain joins TRBV5-1 to TRBJ1-1; D is perhaps TRBD1 (6 bases). Germline CDR1 reads SGHRS; CDR2 reads YFSETQ. The V end lost 5 bases, the J end lost 0 bases, and 20 bases lay between the germline ends. CDR3 size: 17 residues. DNA of the CDR3: TGCGCCAGCAGTCCTACGGGAGGGGGAGGGATGAACACTGAAGCTTTCTTT. Amino acids: CASSPTGGGGMNTEAFF.

This sequence joins TRBV27 and TRBJ1-2, with TRBD1 as a possible D gene (6 bases). Trimming left V 3 bases short and J 7 bases short, with 12 bases between. The CDR3 extends over 13 amino acids. The V gene's germline CDR1 is MNHEY and CDR2 SMNVEV (reference sequence). This chain's CDR3 is CASSLGAGLGYTF. The CDR3 DNA is TGTGCCAGCAGTTTGGGGGCAGGTCTTGGCTACACCTTC.

The chain carries TRBV9 and TRBJ2-7; D call uncertain. Germline V gene sequence: CDR1 SGDLS, CDR2 YYNGEE. The CDR3 runs to 14 residues. V was shortened by 4 bases and J by 3 bases, with 14 bases between the two germline ends. The chain's CDR3 is CASSPRPSNYEQYF. For the CDR3, the DNA is TGTGCCAGCAGCCCGCGCCCCTCCAACTACGAGCAGTACTTC.

The chain combines TRBV6-5 with TRBJ1-2; D ambiguous. Per the germline V gene, CDR1 is MNHEY and CDR2 is SVGAGI. The CDR3 extends over 14 amino acids. The ends were cut back, 0 bases at V and 2 bases at J, with 7 bases in the middle. CDR3 in DNA: TGTGCCAGCAGTTACTCATCCGGAAACTATGGCTACACCTTC. Protein product: CASSYSSGNYGYTF.

The chain couples TRBV11-2 to TRBJ1-2; 9 bases map to TRBD1. The CDR3 is made up of 14 amino acids. The V and J ends lost 4 bases and 5 bases, in that order; junction bases with no gene match: 5. Germline CDR1 is SGHAT and CDR2 is FQNNGV. The CDR3, as DNA: TGTGCCAGCAGCTCGTTACAGGGGGCTTATGGCTACACCTTC. Residues: CASSSLQGAYGYTF.

The V gene is TRBV9, the J gene TRBJ1-3, with 8 nucleotides matching TRBD1. With V trimmed by 3 bases and J by 0 bases, 2 bases remained unmatched. CDR3 length: 15 residues. Germline loops: CDR1 SGDLS, CDR2 YYNGEE. Here the CDR3 reads CASSAGGPSGNTIYF. The CDR3 nucleotides read TGTGCCAGCAGCGCAGGGGGCCCCTCTGGAAACACCATATATTTT.

V gene TRBV6-6 combines with J gene TRBJ1-2; 7 nucleotides line up with TRBD1. Unmatched junction bases numbered 0, after V lost 6 bases and J lost 2 bases. The CDR3 is 12 amino acids. CDR1 MNHNY and CDR2 SVGAGI come from the germline V gene (reference sequence). The CDR3 is CASRQGNYGYTF. The CDR3 nucleotides are TGTGCCAGCAGACAGGGGAACTATGGCTACACCTTC.

CDR3 amino acids: CASSQMAGRNTEAFF. CDR3 sequence (DNA): TGCGCCAGCAGCCAAATGGCGGGCAGGAACACTGAAGCTTTCTTT. The chain carries TRBV4-3 and TRBJ1-1; D remains ambiguous. V gave up 2 bases and J gave up 1 base, with 11 bases separating them. The length of the CDR3 is 15 residues. Germline lookup yields CDR1 LGHNA and CDR2 YSLEER.

The rearrangement uses TRBV30 and TRBJ1-6, with TRBD1 identical over 9 bases. CDR1 is GTSNPN and CDR2 is SVGIG in the germline V gene (reference sequence). V was clipped by 3 bases and J by 4 bases; unmatched bases: 4. The CDR3 is made up of 15 amino acids. The CDR3 sequence is CAWRLDRGYNSPLHF. The CDR3 DNA sequence: TGTGCCTGGAGATTGGACAGGGGATATAATTCACCCCTCCACTTT.

The chain couples TRBV7-2 to TRBJ1-5, with TRBD1 as a possible D gene (5 bases). CDR1 and CDR2 (germline): SGHTA, FQGNSA. This CDR3 region has 15 residues. V dropped 5 bases and J dropped 1 base, with 12 bases sitting between them. CDR3 bases: TGTGCCAGCAGCCCACGTGCAGGGAGCAATCAGCCCCAGCATTTT. Its translation is CASSPRAGSNQPQHF.

Notes on this clone: Within the sample, other DNA sequences also encode this same CDR3. The gene calls are TRBV18 and TRBJ2-4; 8 bases are shared with TRBD1. With 1 base clipped from V and 0 bases from J, the junction kept 2 bases outside the gene matches. The CDR3 runs 16 residues. Germline-derived CDR1 and CDR2 are KGHSH and LQKENI. CDR3 sequence (DNA): TGTGCCAGCTCACCACTCGGACAGGGAGCCAAAAACATTCAGTACTTC. This encodes CASSPLGQGAKNIQYF.

Concerning this clone itself: The sample contains more than one DNA sequence encoding this CDR3. V usage is TRBV6-2 or TRBV6-3 and J usage is TRBJ1-2, with unresolved D. Germline V CDR1 and CDR2: MNHEY, SVGEGT. The V and J ends lost 0 bases and 1 base respectively, with 0 bases between them. CDR3 length equals 12 residues. The CDR3 spells CASSYSNYGYTF. The CDR3, as DNA: TGTGCCAGCAGTTACTCTAACTATGGCTACACCTTC.

The chain has TRBV6-2 or TRBV6-3 and TRBJ2-1; D not certain. V was clipped by 5 bases and J by 1 base, with 9 bases between them. The germline V gene has CDR1 MNHEY and CDR2 SVGEGT. The CDR3 is 14 residues long. CDR3 nucleotides: TGTGCCAGCAGTCGGTTCATTTCCTACAATGAGCAGTTCTTC. This codes for CASSRFISYNEQFF.

This chain connects TRBV7-2 to TRBJ1-5; TRBD1 is a possible D gene (6 bases). Trimming pared 4 bases from V and 5 bases from J, leaving 12 bases between. The CDR3 runs 14 residues. Germline V CDR1 and CDR2: SGHTA, FQGNSA. The CDR3 sequence: CASSSLRGHQPQHF. CDR3 coding DNA: TGTGCCAGCAGCTCCCTGCGGGGGCATCAGCCCCAGCATTTT.

This chain connects TRBV11-2 to TRBJ2-1, with D unclear. V shed 5 bases and J shed 0 bases, with 17 bases lying between them. This CDR3 is 17 amino acids long. Germline CDR1 reads SGHAT; CDR2 reads FQNNGV. The CDR3 spells CASSPSLVTSSYNEQFF. CDR3 bases: TGTGCCAGCAGCCCCAGTTTGGTGACGAGCTCCTACAATGAGCAGTTCTTC.

The J gene is TRBJ2-3, the V gene TRBV3-1 (or the pseudogene TRBV3-2); D call uncertain. Germline V gives CDR1 LGHDT, CDR2 YNNKEL (reference sequence). V lost 0 bases to trimming and J lost 0 bases, with 4 bases between them. The CDR3 sequence is 14 residues long. The DNA of the CDR3 is TGTGCCAGCAGCCAAGATTGGAGCACAGATACGCAGTATTTT. It encodes CASSQDWSTDTQYF.

This sequence joins TRBV4-2 and TRBJ1-2; D not certain. The CDR3 loop spans 12 amino acids. V was pared by 2 bases and J by 5 bases, with 6 bases between. Germline CDR1 and CDR2: LGHNA and YNFKEQ. The CDR3 region has the DNA TGTGCCAGCAGCCAATCCCCGTATGGCTACACCTTC. Its protein is CASSQSPYGYTF.

The genes are TRBV5-5 and TRBJ2-7; 8 bases line up with TRBD1. From germline, CDR1 is SGHKS and CDR2 YYEKEE (reference sequence). V trimming: 4 bases; J trimming: 4 bases; junction bases outside the gene matches: 7. The CDR3 has 14 residues. As DNA, the CDR3 is TGTGCCAGCAGCGGCGGGACAGGCGGGTACGAGCAGTACTTC. This sequence encodes CASSGGTGGYEQYF.

This clone was picked up a small number of times. The genes are TRBV6-2 or TRBV6-3 and TRBJ2-1, with 8 bases matching TRBD1. CDR1 is MNHEY, CDR2 SVGEGT, per germline. V dropped 2 bases and J dropped 8; count of bases not matched to a gene: 11. The CDR3 loop spans 16 amino acids. CDR3 amino acids: CASSYVLGQGRYEQFF. The CDR3, as DNA: TGTGCCAGCAGTTACGTCTTAGGACAGGGACGCTATGAGCAGTTCTTC.

The chain uses TRBV27 and TRBJ1-2; D possibly corresponds to TRBD1 (5 bases). Germline V gives CDR1 MNHEY, CDR2 SMNVEV (reference sequence). The CDR3 length is 14 residues. The V end was cut by 5 bases, the J end by 7 bases, with 17 bases between. Written as DNA, the CDR3 is TGTGCCAGCAGTCCCCGGGACGGTTTCCCTGGCTACACCTTC. It is translated as CASSPRDGFPGYTF.